What follows are 15 T cell receptor beta chains derived from one specimen sequenced in a study of CD8 T cells in Susac syndrome. RNA amounts of about 0.5 to 1 ug underwent reverse transcription with random hexamers. TCRdb used MiXCR to reprocess the immunoSEQ multiplex PCR reads, holding one entry per CDR3 protein. The sample holds around 160,000 distinct CDR3 sequences; 94% are singletons and the top ten take 0.09% to 0.1%. Sequenced sample: CD4+ T cells from PBMCs. Receptor source: a human donor with multiple sclerosis.

This chain joins TRBV6-2 or TRBV6-3 and TRBJ2-5; TRBD2 aligns across 9 bases. Trimming cost V 4 bases and J 3 bases; bases outside gene matches: 3. Germline loops: CDR1 MNHEY, CDR2 SVGEGT. This CDR3 is 14 amino acids long. The CDR3: CASSSLAGEETQYF. The CDR3 DNA reads TGTGCCAGCAGTTCATTAGCGGGGGAAGAGACCCAGTACTTC.

The chain recombines TRBV5-1 with TRBJ2-5, with TRBD1 matching over 7 bases. V shed 5 bases, J shed 5 bases, and the junction held 9 bases outside the gene matches. Germline V gene sequence: CDR1 SGHRS, CDR2 YFSETQ. This CDR3 contains 14 residues. For the CDR3, the DNA is TGCGCCAGCAGTTCTATGACAGGGCGGGAGACCCAGTACTTC. Amino acid sequence: CASSSMTGRETQYF.

The V call is TRBV9, the J call TRBJ1-2; D is unclear. Germline V gives CDR1 SGDLS, CDR2 YYNGEE. Trimming left V 4 bases short and J 8 bases short, with 18 bases between. This CDR3 has 14 residues. The CDR3 sequence is CASSFGQAGSGYTF. CDR3 sequence (DNA): TGTGCCAGCAGCTTTGGTCAGGCGGGAAGCGGCTACACCTTC. The variable domain in full, with the rest retrieved from reference TRBV9 and TRBJ1-2, is DSGVTQTPKHLITATGQRVTLRCSPRSGDLSVYWYQQSLDQGLQFLIQYYNGEERAKGNILERFSAQQFPDLHSELNLSSLELGDSALYFCASSFGQAGSGYTFGSGTRLTVV.

The rearrangement links TRBV3-1 to TRBJ1-1; D remains ambiguous. The ends were cut back, 2 bases at V and 2 bases at J, with 6 bases in the middle. The CDR3 runs 13 residues. The germline V gene encodes CDR1 LGHDT and CDR2 YNNKEL (reference sequence). The CDR3 region is CASSQYGNTEAFF. The CDR3 DNA follows: TGTGCCAGCAGCCAATACGGAAACACTGAAGCTTTCTTT.

The chain couples TRBV7-2 to TRBJ2-5, with 10 bases aligning to TRBD2. CDR1 is SGHTA and CDR2 is FQGNSA in the germline V gene. The CDR3 has 15 residues. J lost 5 bases, V lost 4 bases, and 7 bases had no gene match. The CDR3 nucleotides are TGTGCCAGCAGCTGGGGGCTAGCGGGAGTGGAGACCCAGTACTTC. Translation gives CASSWGLAGVETQYF.

This clonotype occurred once. The chain combines TRBV10-3 with TRBJ1-4; D is uncertain. The CDR3 covers 14 residues. Deletions cut 1 base from V and 5 bases from J, with 8 bases between. CDR1 and CDR2 (germline): ENHRY, SYGVKD. CDR3 sequence reads: CAISEFPGNEKLFF. The CDR3 coding sequence is TGTGCCATCAGTGAGTTCCCTGGAAATGAAAAACTGTTTTTT.

The V gene is TRBV5-6, the J gene TRBJ2-3; 10 bases are shared with TRBD2. V shed 3 bases, J shed 6 bases, and the junction held 1 base outside the gene matches. This CDR3 has 13 residues. Per the germline V gene, CDR1 is SGHDT and CDR2 is YYEEEE. Written as DNA, the CDR3 is TGTGCCAGCAGCTCAGCGGGAGGGGATACGCAGTATTTT. Residues: CASSSAGGDTQYF.

CDR3 nucleotides: TGTGCCAGCAGTTTGACTAGCGGAGGGGGTGAGCAGTTCTTC. Its protein product is CASSLTSGGGEQFF. The chain combines TRBV27 with TRBJ2-1; 9 bases agree with TRBD2. With 3 bases clipped from V and 9 bases from J, the junction kept 6 bases outside the gene matches. The length of the CDR3 is 14 residues. In germline, CDR1 is MNHEY, CDR2 SMNVEV (reference sequence).

The rearrangement links TRBV20-1 to TRBJ2-7; 9 bases fit TRBD1. Germline-derived CDR1 and CDR2 are DFQATT and SNEGSKA (reference sequence). The CDR3 loop spans 16 amino acids. V dropped 3 bases and J dropped 5; count of bases not matched to a gene: 14. Here the CDR3 DNA reads TGCAGTGCTAGGGGCCCCGGGACAGGGTCCCCCCACGAGCAGTACTTC. Protein sequence: CSARGPGTGSPHEQYF.

V is TRBV20-1 and J is TRBJ2-7; maybe TRBD2 (5 bases). V was cut by 4 bases and J by 2 bases, with 9 bases left in between. CDR1 and CDR2 (germline): DFQATT, SNEGSKA (reference sequence). CDR3 length: 12 residues. For the CDR3, the DNA is TGCAGTGCTAAGCTAGCTGCCTACGAGCAGTACTTC. Its translation: CSAKLAAYEQYF.

The rearrangement links TRBV20-1 to TRBJ2-2; 8 bases fit TRBD2. V was pared by 3 bases and J by 0 bases, with 3 bases of the junction left unmatched. CDR3 length: 15 amino acids. Per the germline V gene, CDR1 is DFQATT and CDR2 is SNEGSKA (reference sequence). CDR3 nucleotide sequence: TGCAGTGCTAGGGCTAGCGGGCCGAACACCGGGGAGCTGTTTTTT. Its protein is CSARASGPNTGELFF.

The CDR3 sequence: CASSTNRGALGGYTF. The CDR3 DNA sequence: TGTGCCAGCAGTACCAACAGGGGGGCCCTGGGTGGCTACACCTTC. This chain links TRBV5-4 with TRBJ1-2; 8 bases line up with TRBD1. Germline V gene lookup returns CDR1 SGHNT and CDR2 YYREEE (reference sequence). J lost 7 bases, V lost 5 bases, and 13 bases had no gene match. The CDR3 spans 15 residues. The complete variable domain, with remaining parts taken from reference TRBV5-4 and TRBJ1-2, reads ETGVTQSPTHLIKTRGQQVTLRCSSQSGHNTVSWYQQALGQGPQFIFQYYREEENGRGNFPPRFSGLQFPNYSSELNVNALELDDSALYLCASSTNRGALGGYTFGSGTRLTVV.

The chain is built from TRBV24-1 and TRBJ2-1, with 11 bases lining up with TRBD2. Germline assignment: CDR1 KGHDR and CDR2 SFDVKD. Trimming cost V 2 bases and J 3 bases; bases outside gene matches: 2. The CDR3 has 16 residues. The CDR3 is CATSDSLAGGYNEQFF. The CDR3 nucleotides read TGTGCCACCAGTGATTCTCTAGCGGGAGGCTACAATGAGCAGTTCTTC.

The CDR3 bases are TGCGCCAGCAGCCAAGAGGACGGAGGCTATGGCTACACCTTC. Translating it yields CASSQEDGGYGYTF. V usage is TRBV4-3 and J usage is TRBJ1-2; D not certain. Germline CDR1 LGHNA, CDR2 YSLEER. This CDR3 has 14 amino acids. Trimming cost V 0 bases and J 4 bases, with 9 bases left between them.

Only one count was recorded for this clonotype. CDR3 coding DNA: TGTGCCATCAGTGAACCGGGTGAAAAACTGTTTTTT. This sequence encodes CAISEPGEKLFF. The chain recombines TRBV10-3 with TRBJ1-4; D is unclear. Looked up from germline, CDR1 is ENHRY and CDR2 is SYGVKD. This CDR3 is 12 amino acids long. V was shortened by 3 bases and J by 7 bases, with 6 bases between the two germline ends.